This TCR beta chain was sequenced in a study of cytotoxic CD8 clonotypes in ibrutinib-treated CLL. TCRdb keeps only in-frame clones here, not all; method: immunoSEQ multiplex PCR. This sample has about 200,000 clones, with roughly three quarters found just once. The CDR3 extends over 13 amino acids. Trimming pared 4 bases from V and 5 bases from J, leaving 12 bases between. Germline V lookup: CDR1 SGHRS, CDR2 YFSETQ. The clonotype was recovered from a human donor with chronic lymphocytic leukemia. The source was PBMCs, collected after 12 months of ibrutinib treatment. J is TRBJ2-5 and V is TRBV5-1, with a possible D match to TRBD2 (6 bases). The CDR3 DNA is TGCGCCAGCAGCCGACTAGTTGGGGAGACCCAGTACTTC. It specifies CASSRLVGETQYF.